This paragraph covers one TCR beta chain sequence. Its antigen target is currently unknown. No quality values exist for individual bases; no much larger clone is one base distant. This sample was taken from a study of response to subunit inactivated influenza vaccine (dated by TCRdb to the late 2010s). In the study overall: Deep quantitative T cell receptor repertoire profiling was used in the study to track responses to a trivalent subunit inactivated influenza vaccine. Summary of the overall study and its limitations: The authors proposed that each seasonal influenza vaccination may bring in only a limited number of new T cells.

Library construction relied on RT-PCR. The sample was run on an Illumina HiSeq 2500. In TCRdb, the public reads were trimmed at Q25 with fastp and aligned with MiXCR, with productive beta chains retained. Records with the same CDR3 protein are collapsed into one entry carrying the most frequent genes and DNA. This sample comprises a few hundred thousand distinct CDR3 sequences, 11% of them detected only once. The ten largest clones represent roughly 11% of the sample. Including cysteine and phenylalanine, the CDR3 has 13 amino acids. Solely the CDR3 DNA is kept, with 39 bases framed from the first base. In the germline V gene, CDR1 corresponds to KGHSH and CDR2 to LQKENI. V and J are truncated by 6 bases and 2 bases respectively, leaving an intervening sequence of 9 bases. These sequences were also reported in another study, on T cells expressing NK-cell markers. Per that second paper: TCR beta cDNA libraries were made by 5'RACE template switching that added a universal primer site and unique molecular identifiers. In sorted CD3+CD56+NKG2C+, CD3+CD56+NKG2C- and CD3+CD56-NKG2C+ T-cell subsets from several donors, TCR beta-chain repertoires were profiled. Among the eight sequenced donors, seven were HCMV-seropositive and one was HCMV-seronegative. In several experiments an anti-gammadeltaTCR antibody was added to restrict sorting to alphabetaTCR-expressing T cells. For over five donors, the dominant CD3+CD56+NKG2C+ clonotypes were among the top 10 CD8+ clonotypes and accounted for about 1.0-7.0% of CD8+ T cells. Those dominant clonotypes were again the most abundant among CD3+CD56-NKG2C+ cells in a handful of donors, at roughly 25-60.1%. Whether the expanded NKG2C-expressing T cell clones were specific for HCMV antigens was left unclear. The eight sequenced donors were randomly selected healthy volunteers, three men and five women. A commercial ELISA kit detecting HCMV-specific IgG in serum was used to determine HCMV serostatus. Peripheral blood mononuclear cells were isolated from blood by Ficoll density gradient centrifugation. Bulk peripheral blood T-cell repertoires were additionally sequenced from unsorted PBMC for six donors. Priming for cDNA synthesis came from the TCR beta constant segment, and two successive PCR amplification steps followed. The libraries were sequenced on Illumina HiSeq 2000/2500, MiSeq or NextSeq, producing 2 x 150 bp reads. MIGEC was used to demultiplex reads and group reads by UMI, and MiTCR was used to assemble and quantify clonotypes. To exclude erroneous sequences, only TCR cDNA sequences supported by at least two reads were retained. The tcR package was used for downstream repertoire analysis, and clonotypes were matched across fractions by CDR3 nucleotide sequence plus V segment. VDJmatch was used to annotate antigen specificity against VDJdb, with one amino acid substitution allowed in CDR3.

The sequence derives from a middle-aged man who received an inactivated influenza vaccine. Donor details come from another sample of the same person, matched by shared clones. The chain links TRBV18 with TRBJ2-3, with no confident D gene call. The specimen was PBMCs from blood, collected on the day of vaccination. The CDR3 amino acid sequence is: CASSPSYTDTQYF. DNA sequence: TGTGCCAGCTCTCCTTCGTACACAGATACGCAGTATTTT.